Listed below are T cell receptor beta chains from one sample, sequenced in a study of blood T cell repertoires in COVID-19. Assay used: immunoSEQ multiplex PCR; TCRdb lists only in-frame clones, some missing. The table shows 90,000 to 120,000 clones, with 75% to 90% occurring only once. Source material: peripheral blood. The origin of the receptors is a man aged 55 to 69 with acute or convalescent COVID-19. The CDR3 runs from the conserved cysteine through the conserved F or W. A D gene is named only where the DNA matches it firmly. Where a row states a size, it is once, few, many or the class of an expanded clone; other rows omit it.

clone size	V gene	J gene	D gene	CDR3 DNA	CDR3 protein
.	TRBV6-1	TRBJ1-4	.	TGTGCCAGCAGTGGGTCCCATAGACGGGAAAAGAATGAAAAACTGTTTTTT	CASSGSHRREKNEKLFF
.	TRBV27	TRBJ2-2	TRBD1	TGTGCCGGCCCTGCGACAGGGGCAAAGACCGGGGAGCTGTTTTTT	CAGPATGAKTGELFF
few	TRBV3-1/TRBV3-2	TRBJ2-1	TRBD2	TGTGCCAGCAGCCAAGAAGATAGCGGGAGGAATGAGCAGTTCTTC	CASSQEDSGRNEQFF
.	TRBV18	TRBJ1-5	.	TGTGCCAGCTCAACTTCCGGGCGGGATCAGCCCCAGCATTTT	CASSTSGRDQPQHF
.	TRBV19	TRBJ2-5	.	TGTGCCAGTAGTATTAACGGACAACTACGACGGGAGACCCAGTACTTC	CASSINGQLRRETQYF
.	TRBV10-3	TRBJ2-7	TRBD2	TGTGCCATCAGTGAGCGGGAGGGGCCCTACGAGCAGTACTTC	CAISEREGPYEQYF
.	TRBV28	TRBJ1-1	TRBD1	TGTGCCAGCAGCGACAGGGCCACTGAAGCTTTCTTT	CASSDRATEAFF
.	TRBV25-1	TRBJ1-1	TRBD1	TGTGCCAGCAGTGATCCCCGACAGGGGGGCACTGAAGCTTTCTTT	CASSDPRQGGTEAFF
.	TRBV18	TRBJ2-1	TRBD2	TGTGCCAGCTCACCACCGGGACTAGCGGGAGGAAAATACAATGAGCAGTTCTTC	CASSPPGLAGGKYNEQFF
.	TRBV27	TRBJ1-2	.	TGTGCCAGCAGACCAACAGGGAGGGACGGCTACACCTTC	CASRPTGRDGYTF
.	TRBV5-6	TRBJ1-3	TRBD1	TGTGCCAGCAGCTTAGGACAGGGGTTATCTGGAAACACCATATATTTT	CASSLGQGLSGNTIYF
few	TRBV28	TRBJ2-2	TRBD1	TGTGCCAGCTCCACCCCGGGACAGGGAGTGAGGAACACCGGGGAGCTGTTTTTT	CASSTPGQGVRNTGELFF
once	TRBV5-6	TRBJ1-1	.	TGTGCCAGCAGCTTCTCTACTGAAGCTTTCTTT	CASSFSTEAFF
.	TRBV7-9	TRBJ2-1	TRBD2	TGTGCCAGCAGCCTACTAGCGGGAGGGCCGTTACACAATGAGCAGTTCTTC	CASSLLAGGPLHNEQFF
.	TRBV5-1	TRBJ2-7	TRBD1	TGCGCCAGCAGCTTGTACAGGGGCTACGAGCAGTACTTC	CASSLYRGYEQYF
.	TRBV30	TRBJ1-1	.	TGTGCCTGGAGAACCCTCGGGGGGGGCTACACTGAAGCTTTCTTT	CAWRTLGGGYTEAFF
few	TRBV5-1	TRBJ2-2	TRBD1	TGCGCCAGCAGAGACACGGGACAGGGCGACACCGGGGAGCTGTTTTTT	CASRDTGQGDTGELFF
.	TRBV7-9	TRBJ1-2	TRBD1	TGTGCCAGCAGCTTTCCGGGACAGGAGAACTATGGCTACACCTTC	CASSFPGQENYGYTF
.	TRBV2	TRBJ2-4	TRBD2	TGTGCCAGCAGTAAAGAAACTAGCGGGAGTAACATTCAGTACTTC	CASSKETSGSNIQYF
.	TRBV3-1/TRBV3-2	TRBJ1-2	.	TGTGCCAGCAGCCAAGGGGGCAGGGGTTCCGGCTACACCTTC	CASSQGGRGSGYTF
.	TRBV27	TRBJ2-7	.	TGTGCCAGCAGTTTATCGATTCAGCGGAGCCGCTACGAGCAGTACTTC	CASSLSIQRSRYEQYF
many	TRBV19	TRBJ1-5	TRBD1	TGTGCCAGTAGTATCCCGGGACAGGGGACTCAGCCCCAGCATTTT	CASSIPGQGTQPQHF
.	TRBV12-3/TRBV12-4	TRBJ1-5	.	TGTGCCAGCAGTTCAGGGGCACCCCGGCCCCAGCATTTT	CASSSGAPRPQHF
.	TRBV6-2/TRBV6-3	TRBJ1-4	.	TGTGCCAGCAGTCATCCTCTAGGTGAAAAACTGTTTTTT	CASSHPLGEKLFF
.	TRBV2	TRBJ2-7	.	TGTGCCAGCAGTGAAGGCGCTGTTTTATCTTCCTACGAGCAGTACTTC	CASSEGAVLSSYEQYF
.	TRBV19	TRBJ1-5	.	TGTGCCAGTAGTGAAAGAGGGTATAGCAATCAGCCCCAGCATTTT	CASSERGYSNQPQHF
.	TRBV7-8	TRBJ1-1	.	TGTGCCAGCAGCTTAGACAGGGATGAAGCTTTCTTT	CASSLDRDEAFF
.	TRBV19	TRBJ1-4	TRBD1	TGTGCCAGTAGGGACAGGGGGCTGGAAAAACTGTTTTTT	CASRDRGLEKLFF
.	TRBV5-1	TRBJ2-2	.	TGCGCCAGCACGGCGGATTTCAACACCGGGGAGCTGTTTTTT	CASTADFNTGELFF
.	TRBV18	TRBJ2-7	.	TGTGCCAGCTCGCTACGGGGCTACGAGCAGTACTTC	CASSLRGYEQYF
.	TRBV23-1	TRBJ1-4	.	TGCGCCAGCAGTCAATGCCAGGGGAGGGCTAATGAAAAACTGTTTTTT	CASSQCQGRANEKLFF
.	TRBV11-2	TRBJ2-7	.	TGTGCCAGCAGCGAGGGAAGCGAACAGTACTTC	CASSEGSEQYF
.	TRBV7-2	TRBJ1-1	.	TGTGCCAGCAGTTCAACAAGGAACACTGAAGCTTTCTTT	CASSSTRNTEAFF
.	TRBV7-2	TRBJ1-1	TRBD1	TGTGCCAGCAGCTCGCAGGGGGCTGGGACTGAAGCTTTCTTT	CASSSQGAGTEAFF
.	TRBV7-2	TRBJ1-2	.	TGTGCCAGCAGCCCGTCGACAGGAAACTATGGCTACACCTTC	CASSPSTGNYGYTF
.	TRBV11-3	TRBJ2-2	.	TGTGCCAGCAGCTTAGGGGGGCGGGACACCGGGGAGCTGTTTTTT	CASSLGGRDTGELFF
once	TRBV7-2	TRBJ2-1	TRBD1	TGTGCCAGCAGCCCCTGGACAGGGAGCTACAATGAGCAGTTCTTC	CASSPWTGSYNEQFF
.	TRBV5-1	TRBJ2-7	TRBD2	TGCGCCAGCAGCGAACGGGAGGGCCCGTACGAGCAGTACTTC	CASSEREGPYEQYF
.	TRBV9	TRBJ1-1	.	TGTGCCAGCAGCCCCGGGACACGCCTCAGTGAAGCTTTCTTT	CASSPGTRLSEAFF
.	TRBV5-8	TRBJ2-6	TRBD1	TGTGCCAGCAGCTTGTTTCACAGGGGCTCTGGGGCCAACGTCCTGACTTTC	CASSLFHRGSGANVLTF
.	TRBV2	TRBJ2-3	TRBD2	TGTGCCAGCAGTGCCGCGGGAGGGACAGATACGCAGTATTTT	CASSAAGGTDTQYF
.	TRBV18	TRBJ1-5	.	TGTGCCAGCTCAGATGGACGGGGGAAGTGGCCCCAGCATTTT	CASSDGRGKWPQHF
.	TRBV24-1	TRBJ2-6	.	TGTGCCACCAGTGACGCACGGGGATATAGCTCTGGGGCCAACGTCCTGACTTTC	CATSDARGYSSGANVLTF
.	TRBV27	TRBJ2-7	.	TGTGCCAGCAGTCGGACAGCTACCTACGAGCAGTACTTC	CASSRTATYEQYF
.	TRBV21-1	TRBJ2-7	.	TGTGCCAGCAGCAAAGAGAGGGGACAATGCTACGAGCAGTACTTC	CASSKERGQCYEQYF
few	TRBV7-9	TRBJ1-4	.	TGTGCCAGCAACAAAATTATGAATGAAAAACTGTTTTTT	CASNKIMNEKLFF
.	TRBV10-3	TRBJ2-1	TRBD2	TGTGCCATCAGTGAGCGGAGTAGCGGGAAGGTTGAGCAGTTCTTC	CAISERSSGKVEQFF
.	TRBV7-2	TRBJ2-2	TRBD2	TGTGCCAGCAGCTTAAGACTAGCGGGCACAACCGGGGAGCTGTTTTTT	CASSLRLAGTTGELFF
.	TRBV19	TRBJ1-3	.	TGTGCCAGTAGTATTCAGGGGACACTTTACTCTGGAAACACCATATATTTT	CASSIQGTLYSGNTIYF
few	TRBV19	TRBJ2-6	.	TGTGCCAGTAGTATAAGGGGTTCGCTTGGGGCCAACGTCCTGACTTTC	CASSIRGSLGANVLTF
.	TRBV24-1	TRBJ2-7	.	TGTGCCACCAGTGACCCCCCTAGAACGGGAGACAGTGAGATCTCCTACGAGCAGTACTTC	CATSDPPRTGDSEISYEQYF
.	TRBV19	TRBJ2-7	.	TGTGCCAGTCCCCGGGGAGAATCCTACGAGCAGTACTTC	CASPRGESYEQYF
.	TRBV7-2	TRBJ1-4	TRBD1	TGTGCCAGCAGCGCCTCCGGGACAGGGGTAGAAAAACTGTTTTTT	CASSASGTGVEKLFF
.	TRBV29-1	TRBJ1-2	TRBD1	TGCAGCGCCCGGACAGGGAACTATGGCTACACCTTC	CSARTGNYGYTF
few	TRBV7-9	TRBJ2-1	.	TGTGCCAGCAGCCGCCGGGTTGGGCGGGACGTGGGCAATGAGCAGTTCTTC	CASSRRVGRDVGNEQFF